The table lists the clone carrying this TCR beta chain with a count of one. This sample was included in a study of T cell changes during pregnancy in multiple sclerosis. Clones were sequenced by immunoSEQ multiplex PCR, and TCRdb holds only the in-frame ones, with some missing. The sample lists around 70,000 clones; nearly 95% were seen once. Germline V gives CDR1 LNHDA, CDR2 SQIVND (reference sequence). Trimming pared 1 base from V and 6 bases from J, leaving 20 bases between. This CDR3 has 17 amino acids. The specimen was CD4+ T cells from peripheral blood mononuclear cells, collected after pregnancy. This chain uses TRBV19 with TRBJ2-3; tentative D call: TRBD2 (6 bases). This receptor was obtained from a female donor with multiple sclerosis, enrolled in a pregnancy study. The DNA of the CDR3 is TGTGCCAGTAGTATAGGCCCCCCAGCGGGCGGGTTGGATACGCAGTATTTT. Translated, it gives CASSIGPPAGGLDTQYF.